The rows below give T cell receptor beta chains drawn from one sample of a study of blood T cell repertoires in COVID-19. TCRdb keeps only in-frame clones here, not all; method: immunoSEQ multiplex PCR. The sample has roughly 180,000 clones, roughly nine tenths seen once. The specimen was peripheral blood. The receptor source for this set is a man in his 70s with active or convalescent COVID-19. Both conserved end residues are part of each CDR3. The D gene is left open where the match is weak. Clone size is not always given. Where it is, it says once, few, many or a class for expanded clones.

V gene: TRBV6-1; D gene: NA; J gene: TRBJ1-2; clone size: NA; CDR3 DNA: TGTGCCAGCAGTGAACAGGGGAGCTATGGCTACACCTTC; CDR3 protein: CASSEQGSYGYTF
V gene: TRBV28; D gene: TRBD1; J gene: TRBJ2-7; clone size: NA; CDR3 DNA: TGTGCCAGCAGCAAGCCGGGACAGACATCCTACGAGCAGTACTTC; CDR3 protein: CASSKPGQTSYEQYF
V gene: TRBV6-4; D gene: NA; J gene: TRBJ2-1; clone size: NA; CDR3 DNA: TGTGCCAGCAGTGTAAACTACGCCAATGAGCAGTTCTTC; CDR3 protein: CASSVNYANEQFF
V gene: TRBV5-1; D gene: NA; J gene: TRBJ1-4; clone size: NA; CDR3 DNA: TGCGCCAGCAGCTCTGCAGGGCTTGAAAAACTGTTTTTT; CDR3 protein: CASSSAGLEKLFF
V gene: TRBV19; D gene: NA; J gene: TRBJ1-5; clone size: NA; CDR3 DNA: TGTGCCAGTAGTATAGAAGGGTCGGGGTATCAGCCCCAGCATTTT; CDR3 protein: CASSIEGSGYQPQHF
V gene: TRBV21-1; D gene: NA; J gene: TRBJ2-1; clone size: once; CDR3 DNA: TGTGCCAGCAGCAAAGGTGGTAGAGGACCCAGGGTAGACAGTGAGCAGTTCTTC; CDR3 protein: CASSKGGRGPRVDSEQFF
V gene: TRBV27; D gene: TRBD1; J gene: TRBJ2-1; clone size: NA; CDR3 DNA: TGTGCCAGCAGTATCCATGGGACAGGGAATAAACGGAATGAGCAGTTCTTC; CDR3 protein: CASSIHGTGNKRNEQFF
V gene: TRBV28; D gene: NA; J gene: TRBJ2-7; clone size: NA; CDR3 DNA: TGTGCCAGCAGTTTAAACCCGTTAGGGGTAGCCTACGAGCAGTACTTC; CDR3 protein: CASSLNPLGVAYEQYF
V gene: TRBV18; D gene: TRBD2; J gene: TRBJ2-7; clone size: NA; CDR3 DNA: TGTGCCAGCTCACCACCTGCGGGAGCCGGGGCCTACGAGCAGTACTTC; CDR3 protein: CASSPPAGAGAYEQYF
V gene: TRBV9; D gene: TRBD2; J gene: TRBJ2-7; clone size: NA; CDR3 DNA: TGTGCCAGCAGCGTAGGAGCGGGGGGCCACTCTCGTTACGAGCAGTACTTC; CDR3 protein: CASSVGAGGHSRYEQYF
V gene: TRBV2; D gene: TRBD1; J gene: TRBJ2-5; clone size: NA; CDR3 DNA: TGTGCCAGCAGCCGGACAGGGGTCCTGGAGACCCAGTACTTC; CDR3 protein: CASSRTGVLETQYF